These 25 T cell receptor beta chains were all obtained from the same sample, sequenced in a study of blood T cells in healthy people across ages (dated by TCRdb to the mid-2010s). Library preparation employed 5' RACE. The sample was run on an Illumina HiSeq 2500. A second 7 to 11 cycle PCR used a sample-barcoded 5' primer and a J-beta primer mix. TCRdb applied fastp at Q25 and MiXCR to the public reads, then kept only in-frame beta chains. All rows with the same CDR3 protein become a single entry with the most common DNA and genes. This sample is represented by about 680,000 distinct CDR3 sequences; 49% of them were singletons. The ten most abundant clones make up 30% to 40% of the sample. Input material: blood. These receptors came from a woman aged 60-75 years in good health.

This clonotype was observed a handful of times. V is TRBV28 and J is TRBJ2-5; D is perhaps TRBD1 or TRBD2 (5 bases each). V was pared by 3 bases and J by 5 bases, with 19 bases between. This CDR3 is 16 amino acids long. CDR1 and CDR2 from the germline V gene are MDHEN and SYDVKM. The CDR3 DNA sequence: TGTGCCAGCAGTTTCAAGGGACGAACCCTAAGGGAGACCCAGTACTTC. It encodes CASSFKGRTLRETQYF.

The chain joins TRBV11-2 to TRBJ2-1, with 12 bases that match TRBD2. CDR1 and CDR2 from the germline V gene are SGHAT and FQNNGV. The CDR3 is made up of 18 amino acids. The V gene end was trimmed by 6 bases and the J gene end by 7 bases; junction bases not matched to a gene: 16. The CDR3 spells CASRYAPGLAGLYNEQFF. CDR3 DNA sequence: TGTGCCAGCAGATACGCCCCGGGACTAGCGGGTTTATATAATGAGCAGTTCTTC. Drawing the rest from reference TRBV11-2 and TRBJ2-1, the complete variable domain is EAGVAQSPRYKIIEKRQSVAFWCNPISGHATLYWYQQILGQGPKLLIQFQNNGVVDDSQLPKDRFSAERLKGVDSTLKIQPAKLEDSAVYLCASRYAPGLAGLYNEQFFGPGTRLTVL.

This clonotype was seen more than once but under ten times. The chain has TRBV5-1 and TRBJ2-7; D is tentatively TRBD1 or TRBD2 (5 bases each). The assigned J gene may be wrong: the sequence end matches TRBJ2-5 better. CDR3 size: 17 residues. The V gene's germline CDR1 is SGHRS and CDR2 YFSETQ. CDR3 nucleotides: TGCGCCAGCAGCTTGGAGGGGTTAGCGCCAGGCCAAGAGACCCAGTACTTC. Protein: CASSLEGLAPGQETQYF.

In regard to this clonotype: A much larger clone sits a single nucleotide away, making a read error possible. J is TRBJ2-6 and V is TRBV4-3, with TRBD1 identical over 8 bases. The length of the CDR3 is 18 residues. Trimming removed 3 bases from V and 0 bases from J; junction bases left unmatched: 7. Germline V gene data show CDR1 as LGHNA and CDR2 as YSLEER. The CDR3: CASSQGGQVCSGANVLTF. The DNA for the CDR3 is TGCGCCAGCAGCCAGGGGGGACAGGTCTGCTCTGGGGCCAACGTCCTGACTTTC.

J is TRBJ2-1 and V is TRBV20-1; D is unclear. Per the germline V gene, CDR1 is DFQATT and CDR2 is SNEGSKA (reference sequence). CDR3 size: 16 residues. V lost 4 bases and J lost 4, with 20 bases in between. The CDR3 coding sequence is TGCAGTGCTAAGTTGGTAGACTCGCGAGAATACAATGAGCAGTTCTTC. It specifies CSAKLVDSREYNEQFF.

The V and J genes are TRBV20-1 and TRBJ2-7; the D gene is possibly TRBD1 (6 bases). This CDR3 is built from 14 residues. The V end lost 1 base, the J end lost 4 bases, and 14 bases lay between the germline ends. Looked up from germline, CDR1 is DFQATT and CDR2 is SNEGSKA (reference sequence). CDR3 DNA: TGCAGTGCTAGAGGCATATATACAGGGTACGAGCAGTACTTC. Its protein is CSARGIYTGYEQYF.

This clonotype was seen at least ten times. V is TRBV7-2 and J is TRBJ2-7; D ambiguous. Trimming left V 5 bases short and J 0 bases short, with 5 bases between. Germline V CDR1 and CDR2: SGHTA, FQGNSA. This CDR3 comprises 12 residues. The CDR3 loop reads CASSLNSYEQYF. As DNA, the CDR3 is TGTGCCAGCAGCCTTAACTCCTACGAGCAGTACTTC. Full variable domain (outside the CDR3, taken from reference TRBV7-2 and TRBJ2-7): GAGVSQSPSNKVTEKGKDVELRCDPISGHTALYWYRQSLGQGLEFLIYFQGNSAPDKSGLPSDRFSAERTGGSVSTLTIQRTQQEDSAVYLCASSLNSYEQYFGPGTRLTVT.

This rearrangement joins TRBV11-2 to TRBJ2-7, with 7 nucleotides matching TRBD1. The CDR3 is 15 amino acids. J lost 6 bases, V lost 5 bases, and 13 bases had no gene match. Germline CDR1 SGHAT, CDR2 FQNNGV. CDR3 sequence (DNA): TGTGCCAGCAGCGCCATACGACAGGGCCCCGGCGAGCAGTACTTC. Its protein is CASSAIRQGPGEQYF.

This clonotype appeared a single time. The chain recombines TRBV29-1 with TRBJ2-5; 10 bases line up with TRBD2. The J call is uncertain, as TRBJ2-7 better fits the DNA end. Germline V CDR1 and CDR2: SQVTM, ANQGSEA. The CDR3 is made up of 14 amino acids. The CDR3 DNA reads TGCAGCGTGGTACTAGCGGGGATGACCTACGAGCAGTACTTC. Its protein product is CSVVLAGMTYEQYF.

This clonotype showed up just a few times. The chain employs TRBV5-1 and TRBJ2-1; maybe TRBD1 (6 bases). The CDR3 runs to 15 residues. Trimming pared 1 base from V and 2 bases from J, leaving 10 bases between. Per germline, CDR1 SGHRS and CDR2 YFSETQ. The CDR3 reads CASSLRQVTYNEQFF. CDR3 nucleotide sequence: TGCGCCAGCAGCTTGAGACAGGTAACCTACAATGAGCAGTTCTTC.

The chain combines TRBV12-3 or TRBV12-4 with TRBJ2-5; TRBD2 matches 10 bases. The J call may be incorrect, as the DNA end agrees better with TRBJ2-7. The CDR3 totals 22 residues. The CDR3 nucleotides are TGTGCCAGCAGTTTAGCGTTGGGGCAGGGCACAACTAGCGGGATGACCCCCTACGAGCAGTACTTC. Amino acids: CASSLALGQGTTSGMTPYEQYF.

Only a few counts were recorded for this clonotype. The chain employs TRBV12-3 or TRBV12-4 and TRBJ2-1; tentative D call: TRBD2 (6 bases). The V gene lost 3 bases and the J gene lost 4 bases, with 16 bases spanning the gap. The CDR3 has 16 residues. The CDR3 nucleotides are TGTGCCAGCAGTTTTGCGGGAAAGAGCTCTTACAATGAGCAGTTCTTC. This codes for CASSFAGKSSYNEQFF.

CDR3 nucleotides: TGCAGCGTTGTCCTCGCAAGGGAGGGCTATGGCTACACCTTC. It yields the protein CSVVLAREGYGYTF. The V and J genes are TRBV29-1 and TRBJ1-2, with D hard to call. Trimming removed 4 bases at V and 4 bases at J, with 16 bases between. Germline CDR1 is SQVTM and CDR2 is ANQGSEA. The length of the CDR3 is 14 residues. Filled out from reference TRBV29-1 and TRBJ1-2, the complete variable domain reads SAVISQKPSRDICQRGTSLTIQCQVDSQVTMMFWYRQQPGQSLTLIATANQGSEATYESGFVIDKFPISRPNLTFSTLTVSNMSPEDSSIYLCSVVLAREGYGYTFGSGTRLTVV.

This clonotype was seen repeatedly, ten times or more. The V and J genes are TRBV2 and TRBJ2-2; D call uncertain. V lost 5 bases and J 6 bases, leaving 4 bases between the germline ends. The CDR3 sequence is 11 residues long. Germline loops: CDR1 SNHLY, CDR2 FYNNEI. CDR3: CASSLPGELFF. DNA for the CDR3: TGTGCCAGCAGTCTCCCCGGGGAGCTGTTTTTT.

The chain recombines TRBV7-2 with TRBJ1-2; D call uncertain. CDR1 and CDR2 from the germline V gene are SGHTA and FQGNSA. Trimming stripped 5 bases from V and 4 bases from J, with 8 bases between. There are 12 residues in the CDR3. CDR3 in amino acids: CASSPRAYGYTF. DNA of the CDR3: TGTGCCAGCAGCCCGCGGGCCTATGGCTACACCTTC.

V usage is TRBV6-1 and J usage is TRBJ1-4; D is unresolved. The germline gives CDR1 MNHNS, CDR2 SASEGT. V lost 7 bases and J 8 bases, leaving 17 bases between the germline ends. This CDR3 spans 14 amino acids. The CDR3 sequence: CASKEYPEREKLFF. DNA of the CDR3: TGTGCCAGCAAGGAATACCCGGAGCGGGAAAAACTGTTTTTT.

Details on this clonotype: One end of the junction fails to match germline, which may point to a read error. The chain carries TRBV7-2 and TRBJ1-5; D unclear. The CDR3 spans 13 residues. CDR1 and CDR2 from the germline V gene are SGHTA and FQGNSA. The CDR3: CASSLSQNRPQHF. The CDR3 DNA is TGTGCCAGCAGCCTAAGTCAAAATCGGCCCCAGCATTTT.

The chain uses TRBV29-1 and TRBJ1-6, with 8 bases identical to TRBD1. The CDR3 is 12 amino acids. Trimming at V came to 4 bases and at J to 7 bases, leaving 0 bases not matched to a gene. Per the germline V gene, CDR1 is SQVTM and CDR2 is ANQGSEA. The CDR3 loop reads CSVGQGNSPLHF. CDR3 in DNA: TGCAGCGTTGGACAGGGGAATTCACCCCTCCACTTT.

V usage is TRBV6-4 and J usage is TRBJ2-1; 9 bases match TRBD1. CDR3 length equals 15 residues. Per germline, CDR1 MRHNA and CDR2 SNTAGT. The ends lost 5 bases at V and 6 bases at J; junction bases unmatched: 8. This chain's CDR3 is CASSKRTGAANEQFF. CDR3 DNA sequence: TGTGCCAGCAGTAAGAGGACAGGGGCTGCCAATGAGCAGTTCTTC.

The rearrangement joins TRBV7-9 to TRBJ2-5; D gene ambiguous. The ends were cut back, 5 bases at V and 0 bases at J, with 7 bases in the middle. The CDR3 consists of 13 residues. In germline, CDR1 is SEHNR, CDR2 FQNEAQ (reference sequence). The chain's CDR3 is CASSNDNQETQYF. The CDR3, as DNA: TGTGCCAGCAGCAACGATAACCAAGAGACCCAGTACTTC.

This chain connects TRBV20-1 to TRBJ2-3, with D perhaps matching TRBD2 (6 bases). The germline CDR1 and CDR2 sequences are DFQATT and SNEGSKA (reference sequence). The CDR3 totals 11 residues. The V gene lost 6 bases and the J gene lost 6 bases, with 10 bases spanning the gap. The CDR3: CSAQLADTQYF. The CDR3, as DNA: TGCAGTGCCCAGCTAGCGGATACGCAGTATTTT.

The chain is built from TRBV29-1 and TRBJ2-7; perhaps TRBD2 as D (7 bases). Germline CDR1 is SQVTM and CDR2 is ANQGSEA. The CDR3 runs to 13 residues. The V end was cut by 7 bases, the J end by 6 bases, with 19 bases between. CDR3 in DNA: TGCAGCGCCGGACGGGGGGCAGTAGCCGAGCAGTACTTC. Protein sequence: CSAGRGAVAEQYF.

The chain couples TRBV5-1 to TRBJ2-1; TRBD2 matches 11 bases. CDR1 is SGHRS, CDR2 YFSETQ, per germline. Trimming cost V 4 bases and J 4 bases; bases outside gene matches: 7. This CDR3 is 16 amino acids long. The CDR3 coding sequence is TGCGCCAGCAGCCTGATCGGGACTAGCGGATACAATGAGCAGTTCTTC. This translates into CASSLIGTSGYNEQFF.

This clonotype was seen a handful of times. This chain joins TRBV12-3 or TRBV12-4 and TRBJ2-5; perhaps TRBD2 as D (6 bases). CDR3 length: 13 residues. The V end was cut by 7 bases, the J end by 5 bases, with 14 bases between. The CDR3 nucleotides read TGTGCCAGCACCAAACCCGGGGGTGAGACCCAGTACTTC. Protein sequence: CASTKPGGETQYF.

In this sample, this clonotype turned up a few times. This sequence joins TRBV7-2 and TRBJ2-3; 8 bases are a match to TRBD2. J lost 4 bases, V lost 5 bases, and 8 bases had no gene match. Per the germline V gene, CDR1 is SGHTA and CDR2 is FQGNSA. The CDR3 is made up of 15 amino acids. The CDR3 DNA is TGTGCCAGCAGCCAGCAAGCGGGAGTTGCAGATACGCAGTATTTT. Translated: CASSQQAGVADTQYF. Full variable domain (outside the CDR3, taken from reference TRBV7-2 and TRBJ2-3): GAGVSQSPSNKVTEKGKDVELRCDPISGHTALYWYRQSLGQGLEFLIYFQGNSAPDKSGLPSDRFSAERTGGSVSTLTIQRTQQEDSAVYLCASSQQAGVADTQYFGPGTRLTVL.